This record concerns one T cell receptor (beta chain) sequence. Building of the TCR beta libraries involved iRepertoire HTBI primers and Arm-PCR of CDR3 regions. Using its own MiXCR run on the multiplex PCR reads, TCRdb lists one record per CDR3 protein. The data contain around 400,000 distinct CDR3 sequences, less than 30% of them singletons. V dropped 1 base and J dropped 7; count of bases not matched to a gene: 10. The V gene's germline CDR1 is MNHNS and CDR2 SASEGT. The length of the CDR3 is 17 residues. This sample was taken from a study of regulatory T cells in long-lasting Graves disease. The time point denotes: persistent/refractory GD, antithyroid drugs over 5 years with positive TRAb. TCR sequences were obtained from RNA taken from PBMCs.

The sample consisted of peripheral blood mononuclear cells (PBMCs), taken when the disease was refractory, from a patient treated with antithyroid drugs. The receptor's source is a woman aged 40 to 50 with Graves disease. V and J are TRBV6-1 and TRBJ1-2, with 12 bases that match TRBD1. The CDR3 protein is CASSEDRIRDRGLGYTF. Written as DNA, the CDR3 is TGTGCCAGCAGTGAAGACCGGATTCGGGACAGGGGGCTTGGCTACACCTTC.